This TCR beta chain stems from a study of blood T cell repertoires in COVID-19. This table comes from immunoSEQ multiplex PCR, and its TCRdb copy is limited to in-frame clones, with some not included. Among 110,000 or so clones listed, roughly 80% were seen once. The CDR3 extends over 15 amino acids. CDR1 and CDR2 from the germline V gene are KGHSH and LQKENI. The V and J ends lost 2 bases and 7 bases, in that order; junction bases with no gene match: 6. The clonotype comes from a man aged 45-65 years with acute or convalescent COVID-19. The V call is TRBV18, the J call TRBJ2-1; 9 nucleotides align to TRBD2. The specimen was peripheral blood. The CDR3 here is CASSPKLAGLNEQFF. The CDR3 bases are TGTGCCAGCTCACCAAAACTAGCGGGTTTAAATGAGCAGTTCTTC.